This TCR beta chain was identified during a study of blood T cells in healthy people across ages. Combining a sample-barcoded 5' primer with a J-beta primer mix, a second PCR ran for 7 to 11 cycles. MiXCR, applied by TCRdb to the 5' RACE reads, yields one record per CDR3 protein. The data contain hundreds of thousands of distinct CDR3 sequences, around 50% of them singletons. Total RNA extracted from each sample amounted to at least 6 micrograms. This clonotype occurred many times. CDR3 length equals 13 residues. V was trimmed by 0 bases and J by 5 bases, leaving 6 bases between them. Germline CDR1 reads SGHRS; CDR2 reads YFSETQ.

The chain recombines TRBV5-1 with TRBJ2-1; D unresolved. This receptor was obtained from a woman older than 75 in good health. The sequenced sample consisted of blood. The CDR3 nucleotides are TGCGCCAGCAGCTTGGCCGTCCACAATGAGCAGTTCTTC. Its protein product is CASSLAVHNEQFF.